There are a few counts of the clone carrying this T cell receptor (beta chain). The antigen is undetermined. This sample was taken from a study of Ad26.COV2.S vaccination and SARS-CoV-2 variants. General observations from the study: Measurement of non-spike TCR breadth gave similar results in vaccine and placebo recipients.

Indicated treatment: around 19 received Ad26.COV2.S at low or high dose, single or two shots; roughly five received placebo; per-sample allocation not given. The study sampled participants on day 63 after the first vaccine or placebo injection. The length of the CDR3 is 15 residues. Germline V gene sequence: CDR1 LGHDT, CDR2 YNNKEL (reference sequence). Trimming pared 0 bases from V and 4 bases from J, leaving 12 bases between. This table comes from immunoSEQ multiplex PCR, and its TCRdb copy is limited to in-frame clones, with some not included. The repertoire has about 250,000 clones, roughly 87% of them found once; the top ten carry nearly 3%.

This receptor was obtained from a person between 18 and 65 years old who received the Ad26.COV2.S COVID-19 vaccine or a placebo. Here the sequenced sample was peripheral blood, taken in a trial of Ad26.COV2.S vaccine versus placebo. The chain recombines TRBV3-1 (or the pseudogene TRBV3-2) with TRBJ1-2; unclear D gene. CDR3 nucleotides: TGTGCCAGCAGCCAAGAGGGAAGCTGGATCTATGGCTACACCTTC. Residues: CASSQEGSWIYGYTF.